This TCR beta chain was identified in a study of human T cells and chemical hapten exposure (dated by TCRdb to the early 2020s). A note on the overall study: For sensitization, 2% DPC in acetone was applied to an approximately 2 cm by approximately 2 cm area of upper inner arm skin. Alopecia areata with under or over 50% scalp involvement, alopecia totalis and alopecia universalis were represented in the patient cohort, which was mostly female. Throughout the study period of approximately 23 weeks, patients also received therapeutic DPC doses to the scalp every week. Libraries were pooled for sequencing, and variation in per-sample TCR yields was attributed mainly to small differences in library volumes within the pool. Patient blood was sampled pre-sensitization (week 0) and at 2, 6 and about 24 weeks after DPC sensitization. Patch tests used Finn chambers with 0.01% DPC on the upper back, scored after 6 days by International Contact Dermatitis Research Group standards. Nearly 30 alopecia patients gave blood for TCR sequencing at one to four time points (pre-sensitization, 2, 6 and 24 weeks). This study followed changes in the peripheral blood TCR repertoire in vivo during primary and secondary sensitization of alopecia patients to the hapten diphenylcyclopropenone (DPC).

What the research found in general, with its limitations: Because all patients had alopecia, a presumed autoimmune disease, the immune response of the patients might differ from that of healthy individuals. Compared with pre-sensitization or healthy control sets, expanded TCRs formed significantly more large CDR3 similarity clusters, which is consistent with antigen-driven responses. Repeated subsampling changed both the strength of the expansion versus patch-test correlation and the threshold at which the correlation became significant. DPC sensitization did not change the number of TCRs with a frequency above 1 in 1000, and there was no evidence of changes in global repertoire structure. A positive correlation was found between the number of PT1 expanded TCRs and patch test score, with significance reached at thresholds 8, 16 and 32 but not 4.

Of note for this clonotype: The target of this receptor is not known. No per-base quality is available; no much larger clone lies one base away.

Reading the label with the study, this specimen's time point is: pre-sensitization, week 0. The treatment or condition label corresponds to: therapeutic diphenylcyclopropenone sensitization with weekly scalp DPC. At every patch-test visit, the blood draw took place before the patch test was put on. To be eligible, patients had to be aged 18 to 70, diagnosed with alopecia and judged suitable for DPC therapy, while pregnant patients were excluded. Unfractionated whole blood was collected in Tempus Blood RNA tubes, and total RNA was extracted from that blood. The germline V gene yields SGHTA for CDR1 and FQGNSA for CDR2. The cysteine opens and the phenylalanine closes a CDR3 of 14 amino acids. Only the CDR3 portion is preserved as DNA: 42 bases, with reading frame beginning at the first base. The junction carries 14 bases between V and J, which are trimmed by 5 bases and 4 bases respectively. The protocol used for the library was RACE. Instrument on record: NextSeq 500. Library preparation attached unique molecular identifiers to individual cDNA molecules for quantitative, reproducible TCR counting. From each blood RNA sample, both TCR alpha and TCR beta chains were sequenced. The paper's processing steps were these. The median number of TCRs per sample was 95,638, ranging from about 23,224 to 750,000. The Decombinator software suite was used to annotate the V, J and CDR3 of the TCR reads. For the PS versus PT1 abundance plots, all samples were subsampled to the same number of TCRs (28,000). TCRs were defined as expanded if absent before sensitization and observed at least eight times at the 2-week time point. TCRdb trimmed public reads at Q25 via fastp, called clones via MiXCR and kept in-frame beta chains. Every distinct CDR3 protein forms one entry, paired with its most common genes and DNA. Clone size and V and J calls follow TCRdb, not the original study. Here the sample has around 300,000 distinct CDR3 sequences; about 7.7% occur a single time. The top ten constitute less than 1.5% of the sample.

This clonotype originated in a man aged 18 to 30 with alopecia areata. Some clones in this sample may be carry-over from other donors' samples. The rearranged segments are TRBV7-2 and TRBJ2-5, and TRBD1 may be the D gene, going by 5 matching bases. Sequenced material: whole blood, taken in connection with sensitization to the hapten diphenylcyclopropenone (DPC). The nucleotides read TGTGCCAGCAGCGAGACAGTTGGGGCAGAGACCCAGTACTTC. This encodes CASSETVGAETQYF.